The 30 T cell receptor beta chains in this list originate from one sample, sequenced in a study of shared clonotypes between healthy human individuals. The assay was immunoSEQ multiplex PCR, and TCRdb's table has in-frame clones only and misses some. The sample yields about 2.3 million clones, less than 95% seen once. Sequencing was done on a sample of naive CD4+ T cells from PBMCs. Subset indicated: CD45RA+ positively selected. These receptors were obtained from a man younger than 35 in good health. Some clones in this sample may be carry-over from other donors' samples.

As concerns this clone: The same CDR3 is also encoded by other DNA sequences in this sample. This chain uses TRBV7-9 with TRBJ2-2; the D gene is possibly TRBD2 (6 bases). CDR3 length: 13 residues. V was trimmed by 3 bases and J by 5 bases, leaving 7 bases between them. In germline, CDR1 is SEHNR, CDR2 FQNEAQ (reference sequence). The CDR3 reads CASSLGGTGELFF. The CDR3 DNA reads as TGTGCCAGCAGCTTGGGGGGTACCGGGGAGCTGTTTTTT.

Concerning this clone itself: Within the sample, other DNA sequences also encode this same CDR3. J is TRBJ2-2 and V is TRBV19; TRBD2 agrees at 8 bases. The germline V gene encodes CDR1 LNHDA and CDR2 SQIVND (reference sequence). V shed 3 bases and J 5 bases; nucleotides not matched to a gene: 5. This CDR3 comprises 15 residues. As DNA, the CDR3 is TGTGCCAGTAGTATCGGACTAGCCCATACCGGGGAGCTGTTTTTT. Translating gives CASSIGLAHTGELFF.

This clone was detected once. The V and J genes are TRBV9 and TRBJ2-7; weak D call: TRBD2 (6 bases). V was trimmed by 2 bases and J by 7 bases, leaving 13 bases between them. The CDR3 spans 13 residues. The germline CDR1 and CDR2 sequences are SGDLS and YYNGEE. DNA for the CDR3: TGTGCCAGCAGCGTCGGAGGGCAACGGGAGCAGTACTTC. Amino acid sequence: CASSVGGQREQYF.

Points on this clone: Other DNA sequences in the sample encode the same CDR3. The chain carries TRBV27 and TRBJ2-2; D uncertain. The length of the CDR3 is 11 residues. Trimming took off 6 bases at V and 4 bases at J, with 3 bases between the two ends. Germline CDR1 is MNHEY and CDR2 is SMNVEV (reference sequence). The CDR3: CASSSTGELFF. The CDR3 DNA reads TGTGCCAGCAGCTCCACCGGGGAGCTGTTTTTT.

On this clone: Other DNA sequences from this sample encode an identical CDR3 as well. The chain links TRBV5-1 to TRBJ2-3, with 11 nucleotides matching TRBD2. This CDR3 region has 16 residues. CDR1 is SGHRS and CDR2 is YFSETQ in the germline V gene. The junction had 7 bases not matched to a gene; V was cut back by 4 bases and J by 3 bases. In nucleotides, the CDR3 is TGCGCCAGCAGCCCACTAGCGGGAGTGGGGACAGATACGCAGTATTTT. Its protein product is CASSPLAGVGTDTQYF.

In the case of this clone: This CDR3 is also generated by other DNA sequences in the sample. The gene calls are TRBV5-6 and TRBJ1-3, with a tentative D call TRBD1 (5 bases). The CDR3 length is 16 residues. Germline V gene lookup returns CDR1 SGHDT and CDR2 YYEEEE. Between the trimmed V and J ends, which lost 0 bases and 0 bases, there was a span of 10 bases. CDR3 DNA sequence: TGTGCCAGCAGCTTGGCCGGAGGGGACTCTGGAAACACCATATATTTT. Encoded protein: CASSLAGGDSGNTIYF.

V is TRBV4-1 and J is TRBJ2-5, with TRBD2 identical over 15 bases. Germline CDR1 and CDR2: MGHRA and YSYEKL. CDR3 length: 19 residues. V was clipped by 0 bases and J by 5 bases; unmatched bases: 10. The CDR3 bases are TGCGCCAGCAGCCAAGATGTTGGACTAGCGGGAGGGCCTAGGGAGACCCAGTACTTC. Translating gives CASSQDVGLAGGPRETQYF.

This sequence joins TRBV10-2 and TRBJ1-3, with TRBD1 identical over 7 bases. Germline V lookup: CDR1 WSHSY, CDR2 SAAADI. The CDR3 is made up of 15 amino acids. Trimming at V came to 7 bases and at J to 4 bases, leaving 10 bases not matched to a gene. The CDR3 sequence: CASTDRDRVGNTIYF. CDR3 nucleotide sequence: TGCGCCAGCACCGATAGAGACAGGGTCGGAAACACCATATATTTT.

This clone was seen a single time. This rearrangement joins TRBV6-5 to TRBJ1-1; possible D gene TRBD1, 5 bases. Germline V lookup: CDR1 MNHEY, CDR2 SVGAGI. Trimming took off 0 bases at V and 3 bases at J, with 14 bases between the two ends. This CDR3 has 16 amino acids. The CDR3 sequence: CASSYSQGKAHTEAFF. CDR3 nucleotides: TGTGCCAGCAGTTACTCGCAGGGTAAGGCTCACACTGAAGCTTTCTTT.

This chain connects TRBV11-2 to TRBJ2-7; 7 bases agree with TRBD1. After removal of 5 bases from V and 3 bases from J, the junction contained 16 bases not matched to a gene. The CDR3 extends over 17 amino acids. Germline V gives CDR1 SGHAT, CDR2 FQNNGV. CDR3 DNA sequence: TGTGCCAGCAGCCCGCGACAGGGAACCCGAACAAACTACGAGCAGTACTTC. It codes for CASSPRQGTRTNYEQYF.

V usage is TRBV6-1 and J usage is TRBJ2-7; 7 bases agree with TRBD1. J gave up 3 bases and V 7 bases, and 12 bases lay outside the gene matches. CDR1 and CDR2 (germline): MNHNS, SASEGT. The CDR3 is 15 amino acids. DNA for the CDR3: TGTGCCAGCAACCAGAGACAGGGCTCGGTCTACGAGCAGTACTTC. Residues: CASNQRQGSVYEQYF.

This clone was picked up a small number of times. The chain joins TRBV28 to TRBJ1-1; D is ambiguous. Germline-derived CDR1 and CDR2 are MDHEN and SYDVKM. There are 13 residues in the CDR3. V dropped 3 bases and J dropped 5 bases, with 10 bases sitting between them. The CDR3 nucleotides are TGTGCCAGCAGTTTTCGGGGTTGGACTGAAGCTTTCTTT. Translation: CASSFRGWTEAFF.

The chain couples TRBV4-3 to TRBJ2-1, with 7 bases fitting TRBD2. CDR3 length equals 20 residues. The ends lost 2 bases at V and 9 bases at J; junction bases unmatched: 25. From germline, CDR1 is LGHNA and CDR2 YSLEER. Here the CDR3 DNA reads TGCGCCAGCAGCCAACAAGATTGGTGGTTCCAGACTAGCCGGAACAGTGAGCAGTTCTTC. It yields the protein CASSQQDWWFQTSRNSEQFF.

The chain has TRBV5-4 and TRBJ2-3; D unclear. The CDR3 length is 15 residues. Germline-derived CDR1 and CDR2 are SGHNT and YYREEE (reference sequence). The V and J ends lost 0 bases and 2 bases respectively, with 10 bases between them. The DNA for the CDR3 is TGTGCCAGCAGCTTGGGGCGACTCATCACAGATACGCAGTATTTT. Amino acids: CASSLGRLITDTQYF.

The table lists this clone with a count of one. The chain links TRBV7-2 to TRBJ2-7; 8 bases are shared with TRBD2. J was trimmed by 9 bases and V by 1 base; bases with no gene match: 8. CDR3 length: 14 amino acids. From germline, CDR1 is SGHTA and CDR2 FQGNSA. The CDR3 DNA reads as TGTGCCAGCAGCTTAGTTGCTAGCGGGTCATGGCAGTACTTC. It specifies CASSLVASGSWQYF.

This clone is a singleton in its sample. The chain employs TRBV7-9 and TRBJ1-1; a possible D gene is TRBD1 (5 bases). The germline V gene encodes CDR1 SEHNR and CDR2 FQNEAQ (reference sequence). The CDR3 length is 15 residues. V shed 5 bases and J shed 1 base, with 14 bases lying between them. The CDR3 is CASSPEGRRNTEAFF. CDR3 sequence (DNA): TGTGCCAGCAGCCCCGAGGGACGGAGGAACACTGAAGCTTTCTTT.

The chain recombines TRBV7-9 with TRBJ2-4; D unclear. The CDR3 totals 11 residues. With 5 bases removed from V and 8 bases from J, the gap between germline ends came to 7 bases. Germline CDR1 SEHNR, CDR2 FQNEAQ (reference sequence). The CDR3 is CASSALDIQYF. The CDR3 bases are TGTGCCAGCAGCGCCCTGGACATTCAGTACTTC.

The gene calls are TRBV2 and TRBJ1-1, with TRBD1 matching 9 bases. Per germline, CDR1 SNHLY and CDR2 FYNNEI. J gave up 2 bases and V 5 bases, and 21 bases lay outside the gene matches. The CDR3 consists of 20 residues. DNA of the CDR3: TGTGCCAGCAGTCTGAGAAGAACGCCGGGACAGGGAGCTCTTAACACTGAAGCTTTCTTT. Protein: CASSLRRTPGQGALNTEAFF.

This clone was detected a few times. CDR3 nucleotides: TGTGCCAGCAGAGGCCTGAGTCAGCCCCAGCATTTT. This gives the protein CASRGLSQPQHF. V is TRBV28 and J is TRBJ1-5; no clear D. CDR1 MDHEN and CDR2 SYDVKM come from the germline V gene. V lost 6 bases and J 6 bases, leaving 9 bases between the germline ends. The CDR3 totals 12 residues.

This clone was recorded once. The V and J genes are TRBV4-1 and TRBJ1-1; the match to TRBD1 covers 7 bases. The CDR3 spans 18 residues. The junction had 17 bases not matched to a gene; V was cut back by 0 bases and J by 7 bases. The germline gives CDR1 MGHRA, CDR2 YSYEKL. CDR3 nucleotide sequence: TGCGCCAGCAGCCAAGAACCCGACAGGGACCCTTATTTTAGTGAAGCTTTCTTT. Amino acid sequence: CASSQEPDRDPYFSEAFF.

J is TRBJ2-1 and V is TRBV7-9; D is ambiguous. The CDR3 is made up of 12 amino acids. Germline CDR1 reads SEHNR; CDR2 reads FQNEAQ (reference sequence). Trimming left V 5 bases short and J 5 bases short, with 7 bases between. The CDR3 nucleotides read TGTGCCAGCAGCCCTGAGAACAATGAGCAGTTCTTC. Protein product: CASSPENNEQFF.

V is TRBV28 and J is TRBJ1-4; no clear D gene. The CDR3 consists of 12 residues. Trimming took 5 bases from V and 12 from J, leaving 13 bases between them. Germline V gives CDR1 MDHEN, CDR2 SYDVKM. CDR3 loop: CASSVKTGELFF. The CDR3 DNA reads as TGTGCCAGCAGTGTCAAGACTGGGGAACTGTTTTTT.

The rearrangement links TRBV28 to TRBJ1-4; D not certain. V lost 6 bases, J lost 3 bases, and 14 bases lay in between. CDR3 size: 15 residues. From germline, CDR1 is MDHEN and CDR2 SYDVKM. CDR3 amino acids: CASSLLRVANEKLFF. The CDR3 DNA follows: TGTGCCAGCAGCCTCCTCCGGGTCGCTAATGAAAAACTGTTTTTT.

The V and J genes are TRBV6-1 and TRBJ1-2; D uncertain. CDR3 length: 15 amino acids. The germline V gene encodes CDR1 MNHNS and CDR2 SASEGT. V was shortened by 1 base and J by 4 bases, with 13 bases between the two germline ends. The CDR3 DNA reads TGTGCCAGCAGTGAAGTTAATTACAGCGGCTATGGCTACACCTTC. This encodes CASSEVNYSGYGYTF.

This clone was detected a few times. The chain couples TRBV9 to TRBJ1-2; D is perhaps TRBD1 (6 bases). V was clipped by 3 bases and J by 4 bases, with 10 bases between them. CDR1 is SGDLS and CDR2 is YYNGEE in the germline V gene. The CDR3 is 13 amino acids. CDR3 loop: CASSARGLYGYTF. The DNA of the CDR3 is TGTGCCAGCAGCGCCCGGGGGCTCTATGGCTACACCTTC.

The CDR3 bases are TGTGCCAGCAGCCGAGCGGGAGGAGGGGAGACCCAGTACTTC. As protein: CASSRAGGGETQYF. The rearrangement uses TRBV14 and TRBJ2-5; 9 bases align to TRBD2. CDR1 is SGHDN and CDR2 is FVKESK in the germline V gene. Trimming cost V 4 bases and J 5 bases; bases outside gene matches: 5. The CDR3 is 14 residues long.

This rearrangement joins TRBV11-2 to TRBJ2-3, with D perhaps TRBD2 (5 bases). V was trimmed by 8 bases and J by 1 base, leaving 19 bases between them. CDR1 SGHAT and CDR2 FQNNGV come from the germline V gene. The CDR3 contains 16 residues. CDR3 in amino acids: CASGRAGAQRTDTQYF. Here the CDR3 DNA reads TGTGCCAGCGGCCGGGCGGGCGCACAACGCACAGATACGCAGTATTTT.

The gene calls are TRBV5-4 and TRBJ1-4; D perhaps matches TRBD1 (5 bases). The CDR3 length is 14 residues. V was pared by 1 base and J by 7 bases, with 11 bases between. Germline CDR1 and CDR2: SGHNT and YYREEE (reference sequence). The CDR3 sequence is CASSLRGVGEKLFF. The CDR3, as DNA: TGTGCCAGCAGCTTGAGGGGTGTGGGTGAAAAACTGTTTTTT.

The gene calls are TRBV5-1 and TRBJ2-5; D unresolved. Trimming shortened V by 5 bases and J by 3 bases, and 11 bases separated the two germline ends. This CDR3 comprises 13 residues. Germline V gene lookup returns CDR1 SGHRS and CDR2 YFSETQ. CDR3 nucleotide sequence: TGCGCCAGCAGAGTCGGCCCCGAAGAGACCCAGTACTTC. Translated: CASRVGPEETQYF.

V is TRBV6-5 and J is TRBJ1-1; weak D call: TRBD1 (5 bases). Germline CDR1 and CDR2: MNHEY and SVGAGI. The CDR3 contains 16 residues. V was trimmed by 2 bases and J by 2 bases, leaving 15 bases between them. CDR3 DNA sequence: TGTGCCAGCAGTTACGGTGGGGCCAGGACAAACACTGAAGCTTTCTTT. Amino acid sequence: CASSYGGARTNTEAFF.